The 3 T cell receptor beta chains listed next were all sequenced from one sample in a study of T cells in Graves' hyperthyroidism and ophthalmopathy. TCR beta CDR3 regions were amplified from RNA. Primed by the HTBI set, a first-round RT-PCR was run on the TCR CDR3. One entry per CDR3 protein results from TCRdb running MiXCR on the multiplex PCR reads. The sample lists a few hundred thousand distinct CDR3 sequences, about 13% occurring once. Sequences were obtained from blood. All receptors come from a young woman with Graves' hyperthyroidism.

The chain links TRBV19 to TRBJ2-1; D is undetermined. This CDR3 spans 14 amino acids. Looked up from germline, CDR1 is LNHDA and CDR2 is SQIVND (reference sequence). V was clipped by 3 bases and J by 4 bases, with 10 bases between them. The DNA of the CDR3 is TGTGCCAGTAGTATTGTGCGGCGATACAATGAGCAGTTCTTC. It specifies CASSIVRRYNEQFF.

The CDR3 nucleotides are TGCGCCAGCAGCCATGGGAGGGACACCATATATTTT. As protein: CASSHGRDTIYF. The chain carries TRBV4-1 and TRBJ1-3, with D unresolved. Trimming shortened V by 3 bases and J by 8 bases, and 8 bases separated the two germline ends. The CDR3 sequence is 12 residues long. From germline, CDR1 is MGHRA and CDR2 YSYEKL.

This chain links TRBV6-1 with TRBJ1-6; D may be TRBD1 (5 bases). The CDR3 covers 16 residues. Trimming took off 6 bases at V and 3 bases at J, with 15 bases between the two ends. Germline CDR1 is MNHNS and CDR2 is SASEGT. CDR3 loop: CASSLTGRGYNSPLHF. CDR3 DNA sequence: TGTGCCAGCAGCCTAACGGGGCGAGGCTATAATTCACCCCTCCACTTT.